This T cell receptor beta chain emerged from a study of cytomegalovirus exposure and HLA in healthy donors. Study-level background: An analysis done earlier identified 100 million to 140 million unique TCR beta sequences from about 179 million T cells.

The study, taken as a whole, reports: Highest at DRB1 and lowest at HLA-C, TCR association rates differed among HLA loci in a later analysis.

Germline CDR1 is SQVTM and CDR2 is ANQGSEA. There are 17 residues in the CDR3. V trimming: 4 bases; J trimming: 8 bases; junction bases outside the gene matches: 16. About this clone: The antigen is undetermined.

The study ran its PCR with 60 Vbeta and 13 Jbeta primers. Repertoires were generated with immunoSEQ multiplex PCR, while TCRdb's copy carries only in-frame clones and drops some. Counted here are 130,000 or so clones, around four fifths occurring once; the ten biggest clones make up roughly 7.8%. This clonotype originated in a woman aged 45-65 years in good health and CMV-seropositive. Sequencing was performed on PBMCs. The chain recombines TRBV29-1 with TRBJ2-1; 11 bases fit TRBD2. CDR3 sequence (DNA): TGCAGCGTTGTCCCCCGACTAGCGGGATGGCGGGAGGATGAGCAGTTCTTC. Protein: CSVVPRLAGWREDEQFF.